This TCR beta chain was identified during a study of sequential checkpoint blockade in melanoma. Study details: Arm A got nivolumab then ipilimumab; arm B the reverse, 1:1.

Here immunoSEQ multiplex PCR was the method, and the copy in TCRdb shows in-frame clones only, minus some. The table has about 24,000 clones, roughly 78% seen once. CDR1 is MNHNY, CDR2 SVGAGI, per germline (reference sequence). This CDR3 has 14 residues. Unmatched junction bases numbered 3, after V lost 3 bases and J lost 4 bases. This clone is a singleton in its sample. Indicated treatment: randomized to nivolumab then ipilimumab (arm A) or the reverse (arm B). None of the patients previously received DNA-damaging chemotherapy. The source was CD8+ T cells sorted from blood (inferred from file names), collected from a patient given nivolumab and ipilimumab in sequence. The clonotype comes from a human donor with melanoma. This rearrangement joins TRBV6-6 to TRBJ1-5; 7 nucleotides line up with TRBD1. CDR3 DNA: TGTGCCAGCAGTTATCAGGGGGAAAATCAGCCCCAGCATTTT. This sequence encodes CASSYQGENQPQHF.